The present TCR beta chain was sequenced within a study of blood T cell repertoires in COVID-19. Study-level information: Spain, Italy and the United States supplied samples that represented acute and convalescent COVID-19. Sample material is recorded as cDNA or gDNA derived from T cells, B-cell-depleted T cells, or PBMCs.

The CDR3 extends over 16 amino acids. V lost 0 bases and J lost 3, with 9 bases in between. Germline values: CDR1 LNHNV, CDR2 YYDKDF (reference sequence). In the original processing: The assay estimated nucleated cells by amplifying reference gene primers. Profiled with immunoSEQ multiplex PCR; TCRdb holds only in-frame clones, not every one. V and J calls and clone size follow that table, whereas D and trimming were derived from the DNA. The sample consists of approximately 92,000 clones, around 84% of them appearing once. The sample comprised peripheral blood. The receptor comes from a man in his 70s with active or convalescent COVID-19. V usage is TRBV15 and J usage is TRBJ1-6; D call uncertain. In DNA, the CDR3 is TGTGCCACCAGCAGAGATACAGCCGTCTATAATTCACCCCTCCACTTT. It is translated as CATSRDTAVYNSPLHF.